These T cell receptor beta chains were read from a single sample in a study of blood T cell repertoires in COVID-19. The table came from immunoSEQ multiplex PCR; TCRdb's copy has only in-frame clones and leaves some out. The data contain approximately 170,000 clones, about 81% of them singletons. Sequenced material: peripheral blood. The receptors stem from a human donor in a cohort sampled during active COVID-19. The CDR3 runs from the conserved cysteine through the conserved F or W. The D gene is left open where the match is weak. Expanded clones are given a class, and other clones once, few, many or no size at all.

abundance,d_gene,v_gene,j_gene,CDR3nt,CDR3aa
-,-,TRBV5-1,TRBJ2-1,TGCGCCAGCAGCTTTTCGGGGTTCTCTTACAATGAGCAGTTCTTC,CASSFSGFSYNEQFF
once,TRBD2,TRBV7-2,TRBJ2-1,TGTGCCAGCAGCTTAGCGGGACTAGCGGGAGGGCGGAACAATGAGCAGTTCTTC,CASSLAGLAGGRNNEQFF
-,-,TRBV18,TRBJ2-1,TGTGCCAGCTCACCGCGACTAGTCGGGGCGGGAAATGAGCAGTTCTTC,CASSPRLVGAGNEQFF
-,-,TRBV6-4,TRBJ1-6,TGTGCCAGCAGTGAACAACAGGACAATTCACCCCTCCACTTT,CASSEQQDNSPLHF
-,-,TRBV5-1,TRBJ1-1,TGCGCCAGCAGCCACAGGGAGGGCACTGAAGCTTTCTTT,CASSHREGTEAFF
-,-,TRBV6-1,TRBJ2-7,TGTGCCAGCAGTGAATGGGTCGGGGGACGCGAGCAGTACTTC,CASSEWVGGREQYF
few,TRBD1,TRBV11-3,TRBJ2-5,TGTGCCAGCAGCGTCGGGACAGGGGGCGAGAAAGAGACCCAGTACTTC,CASSVGTGGEKETQYF
-,-,TRBV19,TRBJ2-5,TGTGCCAGTAATAAAGCGGTGCAAGAGACCCAGTACTTC,CASNKAVQETQYF
-,-,TRBV5-1,TRBJ2-1,TGCGCCAGCAGGTATACCGGGACTGCTGAATACAATGAGCAGTTCTTC,CASRYTGTAEYNEQFF
once,-,TRBV7-6,TRBJ1-5,TGTGCCAGCAGCTTGAACAGGGATCAGCCCCAGCATTTT,CASSLNRDQPQHF
-,-,TRBV27,TRBJ2-7,TGTGCCAGCAGTTTAACTAGCCACCCAGCGGTGGAGCAGTACTTC,CASSLTSHPAVEQYF
-,-,TRBV25-1,TRBJ2-5,TGTGCCAGCAGTGACCTGGAGGGGCTGGTAGAGACCCAGTACTTC,CASSDLEGLVETQYF
many,TRBD1,TRBV6-5,TRBJ1-5,TGTGCCAGCAGTTACCAGGGGGGCAATCAGCCCCAGCATTTT,CASSYQGGNQPQHF
-,TRBD2,TRBV29-1,TRBJ2-7,TGCAGCGTTGAAGAGGGACTAACTAACGAGCAGTACTTC,CSVEEGLTNEQYF
-,TRBD2,TRBV4-1,TRBJ2-7,TGCGCCAGCAGCCACCCCCTAGCGGGGAGGGTTGGAGGCGAGCAGTACTTC,CASSHPLAGRVGGEQYF
-,TRBD2,TRBV27,TRBJ2-2,TGTGCCAGCAGAAGGACTAGCGGGAACACCGGGGAGCTGTTTTTT,CASRRTSGNTGELFF
-,TRBD1,TRBV2,TRBJ1-2,TGTGCCAGCAGTCCCAGGACAGGATTCTCTGGCTACACCTTC,CASSPRTGFSGYTF
-,-,TRBV18,TRBJ1-1,TGTGCCAGCTCACCGGGACTGGGGAACACTGAAGCTTTCTTT,CASSPGLGNTEAFF
-,TRBD2,TRBV2,TRBJ2-3,TGTGCCAGCCCTTCCGGGACTAGCGGGGAGGTGGGAGATACGCAGTATTTT,CASPSGTSGEVGDTQYF
-,-,TRBV9,TRBJ1-2,TGTGCCAGCAGCCTAGGGCAGGGTGGCTACACCTTC,CASSLGQGGYTF
once,TRBD2,TRBV3-1/TRBV3-2,TRBJ2-1,TGTGCCAGCAGCCAGGACTGGCGCGGACTAGCGGGAGCGGACTACAATGAGCAGTTCTTC,CASSQDWRGLAGADYNEQFF
-,-,TRBV7-9,TRBJ2-5,TGTGCCAGCAGCTTCTTTAGCGGCCCCAGAGAGACCCAGTACTTC,CASSFFSGPRETQYF
-,TRBD1,TRBV9,TRBJ2-7,TGTGCCAGCAGCCCCGGACAGGGGGGATACGAGCAGTACTTC,CASSPGQGGYEQYF
-,-,TRBV29-1,TRBJ1-5,TGCAGCGTTGAAGATAGGGGGACCCCCGGACAGCCCCAGCATTTT,CSVEDRGTPGQPQHF
-,-,TRBV9,TRBJ2-5,TGTGCCAGCAGCGTACACACAAAAGAGACCCAGTACTTC,CASSVHTKETQYF
-,-,TRBV19,TRBJ2-3,TGTGCCAGTAGTGCCTTACCGGGGAGCACAGATACGCAGTATTTT,CASSALPGSTDTQYF
-,TRBD2,TRBV28,TRBJ2-1,TGTGCCAGCAAACAGCGGGGGTGGAATGAGCAGTTCTTC,CASKQRGWNEQFF
-,TRBD1,TRBV24-1,TRBJ1-5,TGTGCCACCAGTGACAGGACAGGGAACAGCAATCAGCCCCAGCATTTT,CATSDRTGNSNQPQHF
-,-,TRBV7-9,TRBJ2-1,TGTGCCAGCATCCTCAGGGGTAATGAGCAGTTCTTC,CASILRGNEQFF
-,-,TRBV3-1/TRBV3-2,TRBJ1-1,TGTGCCAGCAGCCCAAGGAGGACTGAAGCTTTCTTT,CASSPRRTEAFF
-,TRBD1,TRBV5-6,TRBJ1-2,TGTGCCAGCAGCCAAGGACAGGCTGTCTCGGGCTACACCTTC,CASSQGQAVSGYTF
-,TRBD2,TRBV19,TRBJ2-3,TGTGCCAGTAGTACGGGACTAGCGGGGGGTTTGATAGGCACAGATACGCAGTATTTT,CASSTGLAGGLIGTDTQYF
-,TRBD1,TRBV7-8,TRBJ1-5,TGTGCCAGCAGCTTCGACAGGGCTATACAGCCCCAGCATTTT,CASSFDRAIQPQHF
-,TRBD1,TRBV10-1,TRBJ1-6,TGCGCCAGGACCCCGGGACAGGGGAATTCACCCCTCCACTTT,CARTPGQGNSPLHF
-,TRBD1,TRBV5-3,TRBJ2-2,TGTGCCAGAAGCTTGTGCACAGGGACAGCCGGGGAGCTGTTTTTT,CARSLCTGTAGELFF
few,-,TRBV10-3,TRBJ1-3,TGTGCCTCTCGACAGGCAAGTTCTGGAAACACCATATATTTT,CASRQASSGNTIYF
-,-,TRBV9,TRBJ2-7,TGTGCCAGCAGCGTAGACCTGGTCGCCGGCGAGCAGTACTTC,CASSVDLVAGEQYF
-,TRBD2,TRBV29-1,TRBJ2-5,TGCAGCGTTGAAAGGTTCGGGGAGGGAGAGACCCAGTACTTC,CSVERFGEGETQYF
-,-,TRBV7-8,TRBJ2-5,TGTGCCAGCAGCTGGACTCGTCAAGAGACCCAGTACTTC,CASSWTRQETQYF
-,-,TRBV28,TRBJ1-1,TGTGCCAGCTTAGGGGCCTGGCACACTGAAGCTTTCTTT,CASLGAWHTEAFF
few,-,TRBV7-2,TRBJ1-3,TGTGCCAGCAGCTTAGTCCCGGGCTCTGGAAACACCATATATTTT,CASSLVPGSGNTIYF
-,TRBD1,TRBV7-9,TRBJ1-2,TGTGCCAGCAGCTTTCCCACCCGGGACAGGGGTTATGGCTACACCTTC,CASSFPTRDRGYGYTF
-,-,TRBV6-5,TRBJ2-3,TGTGCCAGCAGTTTCCGGGGGGCTCGCACAGATACGCAGTATTTT,CASSFRGARTDTQYF
-,-,TRBV20-1,TRBJ1-4,TGCAGTGCTAGTCATTGGGGGGTTAATGAAAAACTGTTTTTT,CSASHWGVNEKLFF
-,TRBD2,TRBV9,TRBJ2-3,TGTGCCAGCAGCACTAGCGGGGGGGCCGCAGATACGCAGTATTTT,CASSTSGGAADTQYF
-,-,TRBV12-3/TRBV12-4,TRBJ2-7,TGTGCCAGCAGGAGAGCCACCTACGAGCAGTACTTC,CASRRATYEQYF
-,-,TRBV30,TRBJ2-3,TGTGCCTGGTCCCGGACTTATCTTTCCACAGATACGCAGTATTTT,CAWSRTYLSTDTQYF
-,TRBD1,TRBV11-1,TRBJ2-1,TGTGCCAGCAGCTCCAGGGGGCCCGTTACCAATGAGCAGTTCTTC,CASSSRGPVTNEQFF
-,-,TRBV3-1/TRBV3-2,TRBJ2-5,TGTGCCAGCAGCCTTTGGGCTGAAGAGACCCAGTACTTC,CASSLWAEETQYF
once,TRBD2,TRBV11-2,TRBJ2-5,TGTGCCAGCAGCTCGCTGATTCGGGCGGGGACTAGGGAGACCCAGTACTTC,CASSSLIRAGTRETQYF
many,-,TRBV6-5,TRBJ1-6,TGTGCCAGCAGTTACTCGAACCTAGTTAATTCACCCCTCCACTTT,CASSYSNLVNSPLHF
-,-,TRBV19,TRBJ1-6,TGTGCCAGTAGTATATTATCCTATAATTCACCCCTCCACTTT,CASSILSYNSPLHF
-,TRBD2,TRBV11-2,TRBJ2-2,TGTGCCAGCAGCTTAGCTGGCGGCGGGGGGGCCAGTTTCGGGGAGCTGTTTTTT,CASSLAGGGGASFGELFF